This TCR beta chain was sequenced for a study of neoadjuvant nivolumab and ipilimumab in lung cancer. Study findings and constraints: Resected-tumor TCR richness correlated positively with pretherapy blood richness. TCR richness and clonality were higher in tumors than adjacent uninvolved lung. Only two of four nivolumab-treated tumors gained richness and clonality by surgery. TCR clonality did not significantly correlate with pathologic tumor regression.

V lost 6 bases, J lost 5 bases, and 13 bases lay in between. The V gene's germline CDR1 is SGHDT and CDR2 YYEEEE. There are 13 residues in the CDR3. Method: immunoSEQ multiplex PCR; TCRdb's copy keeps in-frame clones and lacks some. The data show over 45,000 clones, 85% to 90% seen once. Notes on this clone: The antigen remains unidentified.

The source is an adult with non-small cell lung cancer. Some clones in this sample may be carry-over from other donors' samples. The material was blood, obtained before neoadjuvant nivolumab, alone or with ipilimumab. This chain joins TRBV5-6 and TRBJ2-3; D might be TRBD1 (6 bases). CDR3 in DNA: TGTGCCAGCAATCCGTGGGGGCGAGATACGCAGTATTTT. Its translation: CASNPWGRDTQYF.